This entry features one TCR beta chain sequence. Clones were sequenced by immunoSEQ multiplex PCR, and TCRdb holds only the in-frame ones, with some missing. Of approximately 60,000 clones listed, roughly three quarters are singletons. The data derive from a study of blood T cell repertoires in COVID-19. The source material was peripheral blood. The sequence derives from a man over 45 with active or convalescent COVID-19.

CDR3 DNA sequence: TGTGCCTGGAGGCTGTCAGGGGCAGGAGGAGCCGGGGAGCTGTTTTTT. Translated, it gives CAWRLSGAGGAGELFF. This chain joins TRBV30 and TRBJ2-2; a possible D gene is TRBD1 (6 bases). Trimming pared 3 bases from V and 6 bases from J, leaving 20 bases between. The CDR3 length is 16 residues. Per germline, CDR1 GTSNPN and CDR2 SVGIG (reference sequence).